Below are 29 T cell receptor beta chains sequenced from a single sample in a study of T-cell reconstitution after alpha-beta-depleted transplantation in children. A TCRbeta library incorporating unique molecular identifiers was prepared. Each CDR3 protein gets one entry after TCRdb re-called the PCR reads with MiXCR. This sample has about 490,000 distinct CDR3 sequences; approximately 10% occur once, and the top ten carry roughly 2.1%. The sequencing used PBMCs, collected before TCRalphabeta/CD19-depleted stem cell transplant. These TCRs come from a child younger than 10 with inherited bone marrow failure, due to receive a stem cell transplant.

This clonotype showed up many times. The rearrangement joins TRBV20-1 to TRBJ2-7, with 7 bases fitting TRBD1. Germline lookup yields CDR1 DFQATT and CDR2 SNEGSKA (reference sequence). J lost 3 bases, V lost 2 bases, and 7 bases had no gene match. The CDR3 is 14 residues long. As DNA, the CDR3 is TGCAGTGCTAGACCGGGACAGAATTACTACGAGCAGTACTTC. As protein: CSARPGQNYYEQYF.

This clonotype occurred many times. The CDR3: CASSPRQGVHTEAFF. The CDR3 DNA reads TGTGCCAGCAGCCCTCGACAGGGAGTCCACACTGAAGCTTTCTTT. The chain employs TRBV27 and TRBJ1-1, with 7 bases identical to TRBD1. CDR3 size: 15 residues. Losses at the gene ends were 6 bases for V and 3 bases for J; bases not matched to a gene: 10. CDR1 is MNHEY and CDR2 is SMNVEV in the germline V gene (reference sequence).

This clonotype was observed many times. CDR3 loop: CASSLDRGSPTYEQYF. The CDR3 nucleotides read TGCGCCAGCAGCTTGGATCGGGGGAGTCCTACCTACGAGCAGTACTTC. The chain combines TRBV5-1 with TRBJ2-7, with D maybe TRBD2 (6 bases). This CDR3 is built from 16 residues. The V end was cut by 0 bases, the J end by 2 bases, with 15 bases between. Germline loops: CDR1 SGHRS, CDR2 YFSETQ. Full variable domain (outside the CDR3, taken from reference TRBV5-1 and TRBJ2-7): KAGVTQTPRYLIKTRGQQVTLSCSPISGHRSVSWYQQTPGQGLQFLFEYFSETQRNKGNFPGRFSGRQFSNSRSEMNVSTLELGDSALYLCASSLDRGSPTYEQYFGPGTRLTVT.

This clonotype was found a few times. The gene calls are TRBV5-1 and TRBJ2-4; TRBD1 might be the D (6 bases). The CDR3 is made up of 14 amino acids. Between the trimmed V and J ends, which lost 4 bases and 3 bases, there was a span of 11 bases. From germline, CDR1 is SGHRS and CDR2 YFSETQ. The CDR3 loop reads CASSPGVGKNIQYF. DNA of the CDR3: TGCGCCAGCAGCCCAGGGGTCGGCAAAAACATTCAGTACTTC.

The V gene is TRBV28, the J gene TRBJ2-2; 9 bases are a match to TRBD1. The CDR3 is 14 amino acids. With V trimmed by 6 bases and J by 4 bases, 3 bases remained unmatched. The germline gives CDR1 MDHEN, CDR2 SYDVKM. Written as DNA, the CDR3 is TGTGCCAGCAGACAGACAGGGGGCACCGGGGAGCTGTTTTTT. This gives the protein CASRQTGGTGELFF.

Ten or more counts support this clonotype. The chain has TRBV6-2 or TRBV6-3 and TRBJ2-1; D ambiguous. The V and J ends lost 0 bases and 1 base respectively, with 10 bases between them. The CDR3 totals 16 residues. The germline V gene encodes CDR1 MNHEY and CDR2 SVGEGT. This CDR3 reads CASSYSYSTSYNEQFF. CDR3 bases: TGTGCCAGCAGTTACTCGTACTCAACTTCCTACAATGAGCAGTTCTTC.

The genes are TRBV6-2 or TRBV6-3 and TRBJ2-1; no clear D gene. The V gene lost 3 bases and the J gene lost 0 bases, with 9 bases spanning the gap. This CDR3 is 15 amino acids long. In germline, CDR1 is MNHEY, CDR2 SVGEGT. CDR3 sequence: CASSYSAPSYNEQFF. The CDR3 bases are TGTGCCAGCAGTTATTCAGCGCCCTCCTACAATGAGCAGTTCTTC.

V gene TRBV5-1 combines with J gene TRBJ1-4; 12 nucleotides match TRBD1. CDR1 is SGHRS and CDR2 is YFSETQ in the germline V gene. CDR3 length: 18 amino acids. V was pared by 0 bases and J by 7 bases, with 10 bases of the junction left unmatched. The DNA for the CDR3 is TGCGCCAGCAGCTTGGCCAGGGGACAGGGGGCTTCGGTTGAAAAACTGTTTTTT. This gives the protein CASSLARGQGASVEKLFF. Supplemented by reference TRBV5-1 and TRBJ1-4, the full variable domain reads KAGVTQTPRYLIKTRGQQVTLSCSPISGHRSVSWYQQTPGQGLQFLFEYFSETQRNKGNFPGRFSGRQFSNSRSEMNVSTLELGDSALYLCASSLARGQGASVEKLFFGSGTQLSVL.

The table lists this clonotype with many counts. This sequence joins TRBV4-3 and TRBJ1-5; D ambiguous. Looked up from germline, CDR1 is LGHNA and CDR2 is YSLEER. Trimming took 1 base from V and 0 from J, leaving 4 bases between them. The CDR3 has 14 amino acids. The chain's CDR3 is CASSQGGSNQPQHF. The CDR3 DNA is TGCGCCAGCAGCCAAGGCGGTAGCAATCAGCCCCAGCATTTT.

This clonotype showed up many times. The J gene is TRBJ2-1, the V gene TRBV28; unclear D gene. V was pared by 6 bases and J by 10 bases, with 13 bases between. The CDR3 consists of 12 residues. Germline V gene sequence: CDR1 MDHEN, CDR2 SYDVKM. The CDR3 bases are TGTGCCAGCAGCCAGAGACTGGAAGAGCAGTTCTTC. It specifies CASSQRLEEQFF.

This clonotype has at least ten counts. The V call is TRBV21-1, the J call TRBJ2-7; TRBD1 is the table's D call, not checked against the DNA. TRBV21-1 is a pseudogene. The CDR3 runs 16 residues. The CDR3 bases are TGTGCCAGCAGCAAAACAGGGGTGACGGTCTCCTACGAGCAGTACTTC. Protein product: CASSKTGVTVSYEQYF.

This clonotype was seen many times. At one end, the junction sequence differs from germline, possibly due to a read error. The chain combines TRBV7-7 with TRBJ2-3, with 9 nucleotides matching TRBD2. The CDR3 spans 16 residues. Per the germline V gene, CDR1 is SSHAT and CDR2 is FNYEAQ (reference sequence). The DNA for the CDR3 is TGTGCTAGCAGCTCCGTAGCGGGAGCGCGGACAGATACGCAGTATTTT. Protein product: CASSSVAGARTDTQYF.

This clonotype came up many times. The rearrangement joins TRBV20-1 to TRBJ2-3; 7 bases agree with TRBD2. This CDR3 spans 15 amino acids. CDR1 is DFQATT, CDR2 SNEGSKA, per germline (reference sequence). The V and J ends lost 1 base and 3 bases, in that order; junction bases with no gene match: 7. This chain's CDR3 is CSARVWRELTDTQYF. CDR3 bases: TGCAGTGCTAGAGTCTGGCGGGAGCTTACAGATACGCAGTATTTT.

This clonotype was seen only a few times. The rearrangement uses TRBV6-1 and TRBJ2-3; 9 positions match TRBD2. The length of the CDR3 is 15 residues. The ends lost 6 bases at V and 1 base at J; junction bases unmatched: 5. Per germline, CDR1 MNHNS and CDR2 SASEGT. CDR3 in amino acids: CASRVSGRGTDTQYF. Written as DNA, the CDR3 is TGTGCCAGCAGAGTTAGCGGGAGAGGCACAGATACGCAGTATTTT.

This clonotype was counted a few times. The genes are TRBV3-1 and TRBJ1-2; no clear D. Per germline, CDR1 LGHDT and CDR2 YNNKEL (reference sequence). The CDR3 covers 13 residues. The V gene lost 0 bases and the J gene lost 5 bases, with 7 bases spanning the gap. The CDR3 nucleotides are TGTGCCAGCAGCCAAGAATCTGGGTATGGCTACACCTTC. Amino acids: CASSQESGYGYTF.

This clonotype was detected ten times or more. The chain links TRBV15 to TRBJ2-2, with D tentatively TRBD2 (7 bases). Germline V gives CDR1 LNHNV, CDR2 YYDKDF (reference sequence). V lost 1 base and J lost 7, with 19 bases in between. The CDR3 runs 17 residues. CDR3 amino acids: CATSRVLGGAQGGELFF. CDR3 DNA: TGTGCCACCAGCAGAGTCCTGGGGGGGGCGCAGGGCGGGGAGCTGTTTTTT.

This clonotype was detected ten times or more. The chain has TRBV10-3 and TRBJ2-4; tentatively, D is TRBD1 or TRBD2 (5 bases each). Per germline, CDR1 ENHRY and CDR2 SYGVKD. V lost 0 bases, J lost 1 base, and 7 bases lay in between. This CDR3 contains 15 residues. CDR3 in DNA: TGTGCCATCAGTGAGTCGGGACGGGCCAAAAACATTCAGTACTTC. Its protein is CAISESGRAKNIQYF.

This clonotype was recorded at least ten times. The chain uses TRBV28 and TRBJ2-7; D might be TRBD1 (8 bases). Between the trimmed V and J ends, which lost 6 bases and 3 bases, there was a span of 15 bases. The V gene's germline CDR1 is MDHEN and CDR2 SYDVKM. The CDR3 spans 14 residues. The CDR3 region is CASRRTGGDYEQYF. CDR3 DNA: TGTGCCAGCAGAAGAACAGGGGGGGACTACGAGCAGTACTTC. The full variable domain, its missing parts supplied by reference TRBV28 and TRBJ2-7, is DVKVTQSSRYLVKRTGEKVFLECVQDMDHENMFWYRQDPGLGLRLIYFSYDVKMKEKGDIPEGYSVSREKKERFSLILESASTNQTSMYLCASRRTGGDYEQYFGPGTRLTVT.

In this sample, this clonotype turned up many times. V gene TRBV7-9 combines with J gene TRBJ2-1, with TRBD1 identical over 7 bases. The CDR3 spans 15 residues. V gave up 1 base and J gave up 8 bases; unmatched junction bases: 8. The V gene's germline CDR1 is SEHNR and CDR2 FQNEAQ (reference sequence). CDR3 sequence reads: CASSLVGGAGDEQFF. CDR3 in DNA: TGTGCCAGCAGCTTAGTAGGGGGCGCAGGAGATGAGCAGTTCTTC.

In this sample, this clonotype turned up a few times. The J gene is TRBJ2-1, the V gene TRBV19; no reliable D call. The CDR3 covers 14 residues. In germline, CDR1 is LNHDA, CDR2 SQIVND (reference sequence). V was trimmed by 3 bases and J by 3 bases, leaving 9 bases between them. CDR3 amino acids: CASSIGSGYNEQFF. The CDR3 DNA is TGTGCCAGTAGTATTGGATCGGGCTACAATGAGCAGTTCTTC.

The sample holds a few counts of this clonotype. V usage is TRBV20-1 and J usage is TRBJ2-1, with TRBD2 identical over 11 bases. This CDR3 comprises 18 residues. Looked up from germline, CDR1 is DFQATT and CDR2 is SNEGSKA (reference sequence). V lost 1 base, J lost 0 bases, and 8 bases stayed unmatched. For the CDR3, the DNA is TGCAGTGCTAGAGGGGGACTAGCGGACCGTAGCTCCTACAATGAGCAGTTCTTC. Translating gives CSARGGLADRSSYNEQFF.

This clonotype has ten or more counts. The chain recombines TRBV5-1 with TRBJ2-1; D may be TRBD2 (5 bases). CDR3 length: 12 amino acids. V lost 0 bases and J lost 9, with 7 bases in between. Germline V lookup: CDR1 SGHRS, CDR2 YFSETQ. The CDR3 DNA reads TGCGCCAGCAGCTTGGACCGGGGTGAGCAGTTCTTC. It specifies CASSLDRGEQFF.

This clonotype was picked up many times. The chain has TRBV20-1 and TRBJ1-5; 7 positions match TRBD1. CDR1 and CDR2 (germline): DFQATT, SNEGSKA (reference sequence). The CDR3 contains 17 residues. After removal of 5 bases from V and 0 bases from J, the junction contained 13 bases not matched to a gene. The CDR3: CSASSGDSVHSNQPQHF. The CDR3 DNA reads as TGCAGTGCTTCTAGTGGGGACAGTGTACATAGCAATCAGCCCCAGCATTTT.

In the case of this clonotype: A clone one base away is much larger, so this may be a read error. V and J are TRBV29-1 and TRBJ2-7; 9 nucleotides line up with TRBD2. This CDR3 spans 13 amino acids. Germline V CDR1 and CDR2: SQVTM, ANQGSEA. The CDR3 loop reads CSVEAGGPFERYF. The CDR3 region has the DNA TGCAGCGTTGAGGCGGGAGGGCCGTTCGAGCGGTACTTC.

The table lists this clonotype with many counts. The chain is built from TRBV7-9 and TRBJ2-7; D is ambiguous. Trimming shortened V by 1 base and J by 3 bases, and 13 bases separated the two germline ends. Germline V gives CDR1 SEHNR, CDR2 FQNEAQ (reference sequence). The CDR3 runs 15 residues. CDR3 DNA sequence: TGTGCCAGCAGCTTAGTGGCTTTTAACCGCTACGAGCAGTACTTC. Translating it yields CASSLVAFNRYEQYF.

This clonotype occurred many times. This chain's CDR3 is CASSQDKWTEAFF. The CDR3 nucleotides read TGCGCCAGCAGCCAAGATAAGTGGACTGAAGCTTTCTTT. The chain is built from TRBV4-3 and TRBJ1-1; D not resolved. The germline V gene has CDR1 LGHNA and CDR2 YSLEER. The CDR3 sequence is 13 residues long. V shed 0 bases and J shed 5 bases, with 7 bases lying between them.

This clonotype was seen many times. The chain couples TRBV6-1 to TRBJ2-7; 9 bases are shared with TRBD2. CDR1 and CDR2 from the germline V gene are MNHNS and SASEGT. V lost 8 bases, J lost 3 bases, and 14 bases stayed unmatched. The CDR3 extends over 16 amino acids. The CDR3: CASAPLAGPRGYEQYF. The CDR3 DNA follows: TGTGCCAGCGCACCGCTAGCGGGGCCTAGAGGCTACGAGCAGTACTTC.

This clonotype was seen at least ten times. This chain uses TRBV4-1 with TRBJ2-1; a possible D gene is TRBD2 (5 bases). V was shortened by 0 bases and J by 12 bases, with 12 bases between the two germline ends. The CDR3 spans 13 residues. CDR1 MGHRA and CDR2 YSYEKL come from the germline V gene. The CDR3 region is CASSQEREGSQFF. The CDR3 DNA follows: TGCGCCAGCAGCCAAGAGAGGGAAGGATCGCAGTTCTTC.

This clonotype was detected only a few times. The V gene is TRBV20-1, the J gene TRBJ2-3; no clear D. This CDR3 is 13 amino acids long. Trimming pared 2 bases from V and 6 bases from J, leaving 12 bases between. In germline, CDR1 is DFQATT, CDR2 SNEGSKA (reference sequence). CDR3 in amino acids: CSARPPILDTQYF. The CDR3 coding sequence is TGCAGTGCTAGACCCCCTATCTTGGATACGCAGTATTTT.